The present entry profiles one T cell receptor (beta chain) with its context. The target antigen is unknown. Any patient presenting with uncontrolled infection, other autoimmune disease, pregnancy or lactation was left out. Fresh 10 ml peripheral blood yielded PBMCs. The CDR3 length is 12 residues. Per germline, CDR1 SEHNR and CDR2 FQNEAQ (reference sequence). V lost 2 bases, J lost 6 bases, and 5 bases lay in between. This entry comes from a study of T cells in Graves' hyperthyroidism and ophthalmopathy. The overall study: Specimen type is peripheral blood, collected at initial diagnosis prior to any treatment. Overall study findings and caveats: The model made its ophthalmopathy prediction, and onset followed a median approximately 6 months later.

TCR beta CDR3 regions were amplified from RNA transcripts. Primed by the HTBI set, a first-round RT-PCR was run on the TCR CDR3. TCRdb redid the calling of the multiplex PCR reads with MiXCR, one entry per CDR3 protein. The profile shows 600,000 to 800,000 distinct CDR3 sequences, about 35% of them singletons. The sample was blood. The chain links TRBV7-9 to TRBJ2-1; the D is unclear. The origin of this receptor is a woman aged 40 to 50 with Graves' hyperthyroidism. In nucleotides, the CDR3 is TGTGCCAGCAGCTTATTCGGCAATGAGCAGTTCTTC. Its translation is CASSLFGNEQFF. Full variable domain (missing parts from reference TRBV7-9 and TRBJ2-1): DTGVSQNPRHKITKRGQNVTFRCDPISEHNRLYWYRQTLGQGPEFLTYFQNEAQLEKSRLLSDRFSAERPKGSFSTLEIQRTEQGDSAMYLCASSLFGNEQFFGPGTRLTVL.